This TCR beta chain is drawn from a study of CD8 T cells in Susac syndrome. After extraction with the RNeasy kit, roughly 0.45 to 1 ug of the RNA was reverse transcribed using random hexamers. TCRdb fed the immunoSEQ multiplex PCR reads into MiXCR, producing one record per CDR3 protein. Counted here are about 180,000 distinct CDR3 sequences, approximately 94% occurring once; the ten biggest clones make up about 0.093%. The CDR3 extends over 14 amino acids. The V segment lost 5 bases and the J segment 5 bases; nucleotides outside the gene matches: 7. In germline, CDR1 is MNHNY, CDR2 SVGAGI (reference sequence).

The V gene is TRBV6-6, the J gene TRBJ1-2, with 8 bases identical to TRBD1. The source material was CD4+ T cells from PBMCs. The clonotype was recovered from a human donor with multiple sclerosis. For the CDR3, the DNA is TGTGCCAGCAGTCAGGGACAGGTGAAATATGGCTACACCTTC. Its protein product is CASSQGQVKYGYTF.